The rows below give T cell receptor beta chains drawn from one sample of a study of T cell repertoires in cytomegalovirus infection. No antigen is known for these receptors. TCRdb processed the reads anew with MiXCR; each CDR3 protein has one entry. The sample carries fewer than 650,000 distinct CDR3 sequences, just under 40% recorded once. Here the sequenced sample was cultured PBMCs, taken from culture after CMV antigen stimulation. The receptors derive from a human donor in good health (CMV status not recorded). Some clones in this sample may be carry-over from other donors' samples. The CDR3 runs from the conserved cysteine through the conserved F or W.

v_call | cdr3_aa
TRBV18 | CASSPTVSGGSETQYF
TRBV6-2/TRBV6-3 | CASSSPWAVSNQPQHF
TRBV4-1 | CASSQEDYRNTGELFF
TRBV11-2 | CASRSGLADHYNEQFF
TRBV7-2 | CASSLGPSSLNYGYTF
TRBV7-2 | CASSSLGYEQFF
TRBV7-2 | CASSLEQGAVRGYGYTF
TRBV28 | CASSLPGGAQDTQYF
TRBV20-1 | CSANGGGVAKNIQYF
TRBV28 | CASIPRDRGNHSGNTIYF
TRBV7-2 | CASSLSMGTNYGYTF
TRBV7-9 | CASSLGDGPSFGIQYF
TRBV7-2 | CASSTQPTGTSYGYTF
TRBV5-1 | CASSLAGDPRRETQYF
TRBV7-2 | CASSLNGLAAYEQYF
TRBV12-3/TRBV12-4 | CASSLGQSYEQYF
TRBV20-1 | CSAIWDGSNQPQHF
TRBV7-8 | CASSPLRTANTGELFF
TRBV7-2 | CASSLDRGPRTQYF
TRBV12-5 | CASGHLRAYYNEQFF
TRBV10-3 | CAISGKGREERTDTQYF
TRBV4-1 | CASSQGQGGDYTF
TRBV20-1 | CSARDTRLNIAKNIQYF
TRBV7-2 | CASSLRGIHEQFF
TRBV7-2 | CASSSQGFGNEQFF
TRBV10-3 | CATRLAGEETQYF
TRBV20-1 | CSARYLAGFSRLPYNEQFF
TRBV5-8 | CASSATGLTNEKLFF
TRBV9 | CASNDFNYGYTF
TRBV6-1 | CASKFSGLSGLAGGPLYNEQFF
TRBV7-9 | CASSHSVNEQFF
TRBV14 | CASSQEEWRPRATEAFF
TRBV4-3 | CASSQGRSSGNTIYF
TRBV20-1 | CSASPAGRDLSPLHF
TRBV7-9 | CASSSRTGLAYNEQFF
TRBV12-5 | CASGYGLAGKDTQYF
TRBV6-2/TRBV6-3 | CASSENLGTGKTETQYF
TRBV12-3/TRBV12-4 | CASSPGGVNTQYF
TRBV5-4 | CASSWELDGYTF
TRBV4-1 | CASSQDSSDYEQYF
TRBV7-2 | CASSFTGLAGPQSTQYF
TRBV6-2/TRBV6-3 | CASISTNSWETQYF
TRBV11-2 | CASSPPHEKLFF
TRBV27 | CASSPHPSYNEQFF
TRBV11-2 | CASSSGLLGSPLHF
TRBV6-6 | CASRRSGGEGETQYF
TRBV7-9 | CASSYNFMDSGNTIYF
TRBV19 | CASWDNLNEKLFF
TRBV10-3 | CAISGSGGEDGYTF
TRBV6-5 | CASSYRFWDSLYNEQFF
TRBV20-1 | CSARDLGATNEKLFF
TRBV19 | CATRGGSGFVQETQYF
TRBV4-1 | CASSPRRGQPNNEQFF
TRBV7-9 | CASSLVGLARDTQYF
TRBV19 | CASSADWGRPGELFF
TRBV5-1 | CASSLDGIGTQYF
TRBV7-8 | CASSLGVIVTGVNTEAFF
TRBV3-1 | CASSRSNYQETQYF
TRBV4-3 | CASSIGLAGANEQYF
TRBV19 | CASSIAGRGADTQYF